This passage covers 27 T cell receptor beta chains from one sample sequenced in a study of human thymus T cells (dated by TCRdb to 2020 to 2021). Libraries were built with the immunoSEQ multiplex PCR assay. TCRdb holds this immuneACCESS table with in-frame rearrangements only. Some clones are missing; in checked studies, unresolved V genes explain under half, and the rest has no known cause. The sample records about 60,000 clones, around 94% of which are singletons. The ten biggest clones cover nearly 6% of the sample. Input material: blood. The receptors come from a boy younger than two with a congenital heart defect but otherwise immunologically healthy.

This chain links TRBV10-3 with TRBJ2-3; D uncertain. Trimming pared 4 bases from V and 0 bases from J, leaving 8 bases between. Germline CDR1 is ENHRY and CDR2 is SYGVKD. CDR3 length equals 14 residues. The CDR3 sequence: CAISGVSSTDTQYF. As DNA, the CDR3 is TGTGCCATCAGTGGGGTGTCTAGCACAGATACGCAGTATTTT.

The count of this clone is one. The CDR3 bases are TGCGCCAGCAGTCCACAGGTAGTCAACGAGCAGTACTTC. Its translation: CASSPQVVNEQYF. The chain couples TRBV10-1 to TRBJ2-7; possible D gene TRBD1, 5 bases. The CDR3 is 13 residues long. Trimming removed 5 bases at V and 5 bases at J, with 13 bases between. The germline CDR1 and CDR2 sequences are WNHNN and SYGVQD (reference sequence).

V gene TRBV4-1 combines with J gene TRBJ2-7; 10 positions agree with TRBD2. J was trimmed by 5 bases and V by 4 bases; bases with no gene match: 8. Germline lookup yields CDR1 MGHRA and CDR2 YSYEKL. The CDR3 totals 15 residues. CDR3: CASSRGPGTSDEQYF. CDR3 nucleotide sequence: TGCGCCAGCAGCCGCGGTCCCGGGACTAGCGACGAGCAGTACTTC.

As DNA, the CDR3 is TGTGCCAGAAGCTTGGAACGGTCGACAGGGGGCCCCTACGAGCAGTACTTC. Translation gives CARSLERSTGGPYEQYF. This chain links TRBV5-3 with TRBJ2-7, with TRBD1 matching 10 bases. TRBV5-3 is an open reading frame whose function is uncertain. This CDR3 has 17 residues. J gave up 2 bases and V 0 bases, and 8 bases lay outside the gene matches.

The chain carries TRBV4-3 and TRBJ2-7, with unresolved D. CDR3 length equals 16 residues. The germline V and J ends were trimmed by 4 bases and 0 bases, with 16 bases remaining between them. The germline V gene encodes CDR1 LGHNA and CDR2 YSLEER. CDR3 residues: CASSPFRGGTSYEQYF. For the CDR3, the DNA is TGCGCCAGCAGCCCATTTCGCGGTGGTACCTCCTACGAGCAGTACTTC.

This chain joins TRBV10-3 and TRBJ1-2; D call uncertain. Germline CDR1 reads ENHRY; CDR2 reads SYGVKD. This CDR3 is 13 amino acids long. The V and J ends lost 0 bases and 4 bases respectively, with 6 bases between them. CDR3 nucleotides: TGTGCCATCAGTGAGTCTTTGGGCTATGGCTACACCTTC. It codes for CAISESLGYGYTF.

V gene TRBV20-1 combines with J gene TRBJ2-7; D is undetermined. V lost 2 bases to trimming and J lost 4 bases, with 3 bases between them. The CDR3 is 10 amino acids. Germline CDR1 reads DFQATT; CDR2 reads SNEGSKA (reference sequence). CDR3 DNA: TGCAGTGCTAGATATTACGAGCAGTACTTC. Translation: CSARYYEQYF.

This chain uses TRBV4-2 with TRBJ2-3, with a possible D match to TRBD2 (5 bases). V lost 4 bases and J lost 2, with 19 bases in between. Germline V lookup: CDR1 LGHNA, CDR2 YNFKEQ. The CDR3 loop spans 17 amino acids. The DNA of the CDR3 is TGTGCCAGCAGCCCTGCGGGCGTCGATGATTCCACAGATACGCAGTATTTT. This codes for CASSPAGVDDSTDTQYF.

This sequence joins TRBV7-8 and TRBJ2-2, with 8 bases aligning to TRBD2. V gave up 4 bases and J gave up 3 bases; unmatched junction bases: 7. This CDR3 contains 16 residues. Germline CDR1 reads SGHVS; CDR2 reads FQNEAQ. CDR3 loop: CASSSTGGPDTGELFF. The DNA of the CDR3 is TGTGCCAGCAGCTCAACGGGAGGGCCGGACACCGGGGAGCTGTTTTTT.

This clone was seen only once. The CDR3 here is CASSSNTVVGLGEKLFF. CDR3 bases: TGTGCCAGCAGCTCAAACACGGTTGTTGGGTTAGGAGAAAAACTGTTTTTT. The chain links TRBV5-6 to TRBJ1-4; D ambiguous. CDR1 is SGHDT, CDR2 YYEEEE, per germline. Deletions cut 3 bases from V and 8 bases from J, with 23 bases between. The CDR3 extends over 17 amino acids.

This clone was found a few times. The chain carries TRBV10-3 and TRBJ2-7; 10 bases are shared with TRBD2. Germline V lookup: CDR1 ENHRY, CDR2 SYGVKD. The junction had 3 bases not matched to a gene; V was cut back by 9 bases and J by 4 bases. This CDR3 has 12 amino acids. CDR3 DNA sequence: TGTGCCATGTCGACTAGCGGGTACGAGCAGTACTTC. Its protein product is CAMSTSGYEQYF.

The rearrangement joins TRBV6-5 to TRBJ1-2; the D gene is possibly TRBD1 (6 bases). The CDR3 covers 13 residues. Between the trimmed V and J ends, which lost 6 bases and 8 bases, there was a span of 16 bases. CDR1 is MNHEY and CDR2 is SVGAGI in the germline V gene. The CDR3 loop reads CASSYRAGEGYTF. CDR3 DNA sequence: TGTGCCAGCAGCTACAGGGCTGGTGAGGGCTACACCTTC.

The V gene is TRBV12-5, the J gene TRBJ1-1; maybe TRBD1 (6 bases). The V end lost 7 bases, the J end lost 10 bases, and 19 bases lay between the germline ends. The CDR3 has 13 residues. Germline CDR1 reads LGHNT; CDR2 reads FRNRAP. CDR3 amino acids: CASDPDSPEGAFF. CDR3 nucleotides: TGTGCTAGTGACCCGGACAGCCCGGAGGGAGCTTTCTTT.

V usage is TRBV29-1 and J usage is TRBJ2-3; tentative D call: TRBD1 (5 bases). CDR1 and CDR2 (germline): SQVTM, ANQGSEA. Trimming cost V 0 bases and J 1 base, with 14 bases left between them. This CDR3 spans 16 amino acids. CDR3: CSVEDEGVQGTDTQYF. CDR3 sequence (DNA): TGCAGCGTTGAAGATGAAGGGGTTCAGGGCACAGATACGCAGTATTTT.

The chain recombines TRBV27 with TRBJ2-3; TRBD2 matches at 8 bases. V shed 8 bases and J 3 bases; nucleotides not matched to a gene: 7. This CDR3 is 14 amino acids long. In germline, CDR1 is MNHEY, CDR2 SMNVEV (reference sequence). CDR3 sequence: CASQEREGTDTQYF. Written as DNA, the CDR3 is TGTGCCAGCCAGGAACGGGAGGGAACAGATACGCAGTATTTT.

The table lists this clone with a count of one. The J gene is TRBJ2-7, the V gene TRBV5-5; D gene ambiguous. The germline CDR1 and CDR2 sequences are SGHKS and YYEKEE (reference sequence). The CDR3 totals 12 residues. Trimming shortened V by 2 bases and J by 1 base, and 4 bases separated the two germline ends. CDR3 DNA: TGTGCCAGCAGCTTCGGTTCCTACGAGCAGTACTTC. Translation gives CASSFGSYEQYF.

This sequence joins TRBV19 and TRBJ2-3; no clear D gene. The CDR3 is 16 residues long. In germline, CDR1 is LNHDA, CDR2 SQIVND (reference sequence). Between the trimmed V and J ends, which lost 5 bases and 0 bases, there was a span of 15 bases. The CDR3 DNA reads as TGTGCCAGTAGTGCCCGTTTCAAAATTAGCACAGATACGCAGTATTTT. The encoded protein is CASSARFKISTDTQYF.

DNA of the CDR3: TGTGCCAGCAGCCAAGCCACAGGGGTGAACACTGAAGCTTTCTTT. Its translation: CASSQATGVNTEAFF. J is TRBJ1-1 and V is TRBV4-2, with TRBD1 matching over 7 bases. Germline values: CDR1 LGHNA, CDR2 YNFKEQ. Trimming at V came to 1 base and at J to 0 bases, leaving 2 bases not matched to a gene. The CDR3 runs 15 residues.

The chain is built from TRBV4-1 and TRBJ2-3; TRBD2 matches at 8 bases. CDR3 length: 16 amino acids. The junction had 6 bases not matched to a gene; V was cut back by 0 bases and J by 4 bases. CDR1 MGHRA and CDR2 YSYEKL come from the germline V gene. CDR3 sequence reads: CASSQDLYGRADTQYF. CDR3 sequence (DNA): TGCGCCAGCAGCCAAGATCTTTACGGGAGGGCAGATACGCAGTATTTT.

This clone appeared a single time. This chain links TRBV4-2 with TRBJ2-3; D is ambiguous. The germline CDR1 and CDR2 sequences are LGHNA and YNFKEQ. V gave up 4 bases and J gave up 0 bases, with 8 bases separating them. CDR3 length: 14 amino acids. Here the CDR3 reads CASSRPGSTDTQYF. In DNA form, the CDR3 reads TGTGCCAGCAGCCGCCCCGGGAGCACAGATACGCAGTATTTT.

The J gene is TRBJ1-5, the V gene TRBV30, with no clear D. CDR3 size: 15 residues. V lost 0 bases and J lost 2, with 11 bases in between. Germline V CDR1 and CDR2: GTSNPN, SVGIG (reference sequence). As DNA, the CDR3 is TGTGCCTGGAGTGTACAAGCGGGTCGCAATCAGCCCCAGCATTTT. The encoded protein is CAWSVQAGRNQPQHF. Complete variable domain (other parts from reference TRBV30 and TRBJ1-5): SQTIHQWPATLVQPVGSPLSLECTVEGTSNPNLYWYRQAAGRGLQLLFYSVGIGQISSEVPQNLSASRPQDRQFILSSKKLLLSDSGFYLCAWSVQAGRNQPQHFGDGTRLSIL.

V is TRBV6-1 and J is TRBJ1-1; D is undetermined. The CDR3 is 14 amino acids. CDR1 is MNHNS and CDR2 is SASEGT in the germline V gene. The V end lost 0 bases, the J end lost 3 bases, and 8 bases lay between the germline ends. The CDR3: CASSEAGGHTEAFF. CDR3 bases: TGTGCCAGCAGTGAAGCGGGCGGGCACACTGAAGCTTTCTTT.

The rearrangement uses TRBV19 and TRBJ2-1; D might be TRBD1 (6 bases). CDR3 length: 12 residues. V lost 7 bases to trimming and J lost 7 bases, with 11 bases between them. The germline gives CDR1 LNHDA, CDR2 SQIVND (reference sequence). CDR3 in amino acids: CASKSRGNEQFF. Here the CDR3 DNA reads TGTGCCAGTAAGAGCAGGGGTAATGAGCAGTTCTTC.

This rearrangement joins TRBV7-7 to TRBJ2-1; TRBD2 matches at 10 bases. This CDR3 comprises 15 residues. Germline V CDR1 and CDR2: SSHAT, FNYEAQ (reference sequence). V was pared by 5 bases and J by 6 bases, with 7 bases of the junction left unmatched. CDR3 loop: CASSGERGGRNEQFF. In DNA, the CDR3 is TGTGCCAGCAGCGGTGAGCGGGGGGGCCGCAATGAGCAGTTCTTC.

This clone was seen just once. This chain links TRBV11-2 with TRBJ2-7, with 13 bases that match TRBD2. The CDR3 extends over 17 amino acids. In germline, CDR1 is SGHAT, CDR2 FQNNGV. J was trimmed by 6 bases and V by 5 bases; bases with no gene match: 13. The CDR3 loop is CASSRVGTSGNLVEQYF. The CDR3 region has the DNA TGTGCCAGCAGCCGAGTCGGGACTAGCGGGAATCTAGTCGAGCAGTACTTC.

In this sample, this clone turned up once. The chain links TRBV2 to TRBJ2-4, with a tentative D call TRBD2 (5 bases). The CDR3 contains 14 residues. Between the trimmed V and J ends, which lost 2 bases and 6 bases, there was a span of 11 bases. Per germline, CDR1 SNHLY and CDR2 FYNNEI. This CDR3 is CASSERLGGNIQYF. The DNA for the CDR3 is TGTGCCAGCAGTGAACGCTTAGGAGGAAACATTCAGTACTTC.

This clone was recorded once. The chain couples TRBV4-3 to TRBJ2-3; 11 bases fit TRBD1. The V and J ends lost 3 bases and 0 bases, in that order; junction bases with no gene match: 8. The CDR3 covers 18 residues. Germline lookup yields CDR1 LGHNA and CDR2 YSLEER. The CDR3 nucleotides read TGCGCCAGCAGCCAGGGACAGGGGGTCCGCCCTAGCACAGATACGCAGTATTTT. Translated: CASSQGQGVRPSTDTQYF.